The rows below give T cell receptor beta chains drawn from one sample of a study of regulatory T cells in long-lasting Graves disease. TCRdb analysed the multiplex PCR reads with MiXCR anew, one entry per CDR3 protein. In the table there are about 290,000 distinct CDR3 sequences, under 25% of which are singletons. Specimen: peripheral blood mononuclear cells (PBMCs), collected when the disease was refractory, from a patient treated with antithyroid drugs. These TCRs come from a female donor with Graves disease. CDR3s include the opening cysteine and the closing phenylalanine or tryptophan.

v_call	cdr3_length	cdr3_aa
TRBV28	18	CASSLWGNSGILKNIQYF
TRBV10-3	12	CAISPGSEKLFF
TRBV9	14	CASSVDGTQETQYF
TRBV6-4	12	CASSYGEMEAFF
TRBV12-3/TRBV12-4	18	CASSLGLTSGTHSYEQYF
TRBV20-1	11	CSPPGETEAFF
TRBV7-2	15	CASSLSAAPQETQYF
TRBV30	12	CAWSVGFHGYTF
TRBV20-1	15	CSARGKVEAPGELFF
TRBV6-2/TRBV6-3	13	CASSFGPAYEQYF
TRBV2	12	CASTRQRLEAFF